Shown below are 3 T cell receptor beta chains from a single sample sequenced in a study of OX40 agonist ivuxolimab in advanced cancers. Assay used: immunoSEQ multiplex PCR; TCRdb lists only in-frame clones, some missing. The table includes some 59,000 clones, around 90% detected once. Source: CD4+ or CD8+ T cells sorted from blood, taken in a trial of the OX40 agonist ivuxolimab. These TCRs come from an adult with an advanced solid tumor such as melanoma, head and neck, liver or kidney cancer.

The chain combines TRBV6-5 with TRBJ2-7; 7 nucleotides match TRBD1. The CDR3 consists of 13 residues. The J segment lost 6 bases and the V segment lost 4 bases, leaving 6 bases of the junction unmatched. Germline CDR1 MNHEY, CDR2 SVGAGI. The CDR3 loop reads CASSSGTATEQYF. CDR3 sequence (DNA): TGTGCCAGCAGTTCAGGGACAGCGACCGAGCAGTACTTC.

There are a few counts of this clone. This rearrangement joins TRBV6-1 to TRBJ1-2; D is undetermined. CDR1 is MNHNS, CDR2 SASEGT, per germline. The CDR3 loop spans 13 amino acids. V dropped 6 bases and J dropped 6 bases, with 14 bases sitting between them. The CDR3 region is CASSRKHGDGYTF. The CDR3 DNA reads TGTGCCAGCAGCCGAAAACATGGAGATGGCTACACCTTC.

The chain recombines TRBV6-1 with TRBJ2-7; D might be TRBD2 (5 bases). CDR3 length: 14 amino acids. In germline, CDR1 is MNHNS, CDR2 SASEGT. V was cut by 0 bases and J by 3 bases, with 9 bases left in between. The CDR3 is CASSEADSLYEQYF. In DNA form, the CDR3 reads TGTGCCAGCAGTGAAGCGGACTCGCTCTACGAGCAGTACTTC.